This T cell receptor beta chain originates from a study of cytomegalovirus exposure and HLA in healthy donors. Comment on this clone: One end of the junction fails to match germline, which may point to a read error.

60 Vbeta and 13 Jbeta primers were used in PCR. This table comes from immunoSEQ multiplex PCR, and its TCRdb copy is limited to in-frame clones, with some not included. The sample holds around 60,000 clones, 75% to 85% seen once. Sequencing was done on a sample of PBMCs. The sequence was obtained from a man aged 45-60 years in good health and CMV-seropositive.

CDR3 amino acids: CASSPRGGLSSYNEQFF. CDR3 coding DNA: TGTGCCAGCTCCCCACGCGGGGGTTTAAGCTCCTACAATGAGCAGTTCTTC. The gene calls are TRBV18 and TRBJ2-1, with 7 bases identical to TRBD2. This CDR3 is built from 17 residues. Per the germline V gene, CDR1 is KGHSH and CDR2 is LQKENI. Together with reference TRBV18 and TRBJ2-1, the CDR3 gives the full variable domain: NAGVMQNPRHLVRRRGQEARLRCSPMKGHSHVYWYRQLPEEGLKFMVYLQKENIIDESGMPKERFSAEFPKEGPSILRIQQVVRGDSAAYFCASSPRGGLSSYNEQFFGPGTRLTVL.